This T cell receptor beta chain was identified in a study of blood T cell repertoires in COVID-19. Study in general: Samples taken during acute and convalescent COVID-19 were collected in the United States, Italy and Spain. PBMCs, B-cell-depleted T cells, or T cells were the source of the cDNA or gDNA that made up the material.

Seattle-derived patients entered the study during active infection and were followed longitudinally. In the source study's methods: Estimation of nucleated cell counts was performed using reference gene primer amplification. The repertoire was sequenced with immunoSEQ multiplex PCR; TCRdb's copy has only in-frame clones and lacks some. V and J calls and clone size come straight from that table; D and trimming were deduced from the DNA. The sample yields more than 300,000 clones, around 87% seen once. This clone was seen just once. At the DNA level, this CDR3 is encoded by other sequences in the same sample as well. The V and J ends lost 2 bases and 0 bases respectively, with 9 bases between them. Germline V CDR1 and CDR2: ENHRY, SYGVKD. The CDR3 length is 15 residues.

The clonotype comes from a woman aged 30 to 39 with COVID-19, enrolled during active disease. V usage is TRBV10-3 and J usage is TRBJ2-3; a possible D gene is TRBD2 (6 bases). The sequenced sample consisted of peripheral blood. CDR3 loop: CAISESSGSTDTQYF. In DNA form, the CDR3 reads TGTGCCATCAGTGAGAGTAGCGGAAGCACAGATACGCAGTATTTT.